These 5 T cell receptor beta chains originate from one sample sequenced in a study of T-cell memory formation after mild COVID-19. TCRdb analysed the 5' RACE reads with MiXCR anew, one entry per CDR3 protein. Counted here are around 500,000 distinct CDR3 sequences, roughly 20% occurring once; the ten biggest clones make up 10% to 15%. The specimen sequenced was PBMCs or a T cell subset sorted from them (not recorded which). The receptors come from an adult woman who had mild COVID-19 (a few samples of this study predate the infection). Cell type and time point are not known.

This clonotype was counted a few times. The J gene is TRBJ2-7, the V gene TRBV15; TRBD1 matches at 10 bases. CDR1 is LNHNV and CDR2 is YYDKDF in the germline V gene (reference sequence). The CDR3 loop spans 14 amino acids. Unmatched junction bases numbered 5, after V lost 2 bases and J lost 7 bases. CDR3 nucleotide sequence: TGTGCCACCAGCAGACGACAGGGGGCGGGTGAGCAGTACTTC. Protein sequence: CATSRRQGAGEQYF.

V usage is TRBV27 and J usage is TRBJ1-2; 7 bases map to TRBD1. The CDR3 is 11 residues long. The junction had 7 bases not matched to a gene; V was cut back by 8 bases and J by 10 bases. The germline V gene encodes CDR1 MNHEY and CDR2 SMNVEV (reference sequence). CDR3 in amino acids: CASGRGTDYTF. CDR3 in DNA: TGTGCCAGCGGGAGGGGGACAGACTACACCTTC.

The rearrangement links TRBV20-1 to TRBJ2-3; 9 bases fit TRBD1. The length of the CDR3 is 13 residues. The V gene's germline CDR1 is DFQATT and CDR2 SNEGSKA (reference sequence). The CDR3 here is CAQQGAGTDTQYF. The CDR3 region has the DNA TGCGCTCAACAGGGGGCCGGCACAGATACGCAGTATTTT.

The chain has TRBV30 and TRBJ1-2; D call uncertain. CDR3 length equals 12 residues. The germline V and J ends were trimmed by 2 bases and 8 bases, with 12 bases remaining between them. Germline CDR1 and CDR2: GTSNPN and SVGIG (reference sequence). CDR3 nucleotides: TGTGCCTGGAGTAGGCCCGGGCGGGGCTACACCTTC. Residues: CAWSRPGRGYTF.

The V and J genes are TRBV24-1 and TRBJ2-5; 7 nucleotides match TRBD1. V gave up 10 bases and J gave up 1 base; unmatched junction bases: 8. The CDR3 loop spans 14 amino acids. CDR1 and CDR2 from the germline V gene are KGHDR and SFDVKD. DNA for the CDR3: TGTGCCACAAGGGACAGCTCAGGCCAAGAGACCCAGTACTTC. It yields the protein CATRDSSGQETQYF.